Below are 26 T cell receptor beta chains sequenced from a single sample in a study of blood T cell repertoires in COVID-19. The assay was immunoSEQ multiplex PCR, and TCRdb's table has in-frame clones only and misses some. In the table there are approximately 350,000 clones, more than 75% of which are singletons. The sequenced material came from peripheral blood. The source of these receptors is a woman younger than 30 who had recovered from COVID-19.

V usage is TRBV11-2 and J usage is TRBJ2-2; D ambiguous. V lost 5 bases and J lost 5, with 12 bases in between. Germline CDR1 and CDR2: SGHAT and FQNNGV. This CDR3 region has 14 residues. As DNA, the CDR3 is TGTGCCAGCAGCCCAATTTTCCGGACCGGGGAGCTGTTTTTT. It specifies CASSPIFRTGELFF.

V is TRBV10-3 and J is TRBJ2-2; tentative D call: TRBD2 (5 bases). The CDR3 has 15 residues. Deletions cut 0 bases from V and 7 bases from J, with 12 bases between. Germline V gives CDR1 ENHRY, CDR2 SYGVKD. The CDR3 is CAISESSGLIGELFF. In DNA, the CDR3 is TGTGCCATCAGTGAGTCGAGCGGTCTTATCGGGGAGCTGTTTTTT.

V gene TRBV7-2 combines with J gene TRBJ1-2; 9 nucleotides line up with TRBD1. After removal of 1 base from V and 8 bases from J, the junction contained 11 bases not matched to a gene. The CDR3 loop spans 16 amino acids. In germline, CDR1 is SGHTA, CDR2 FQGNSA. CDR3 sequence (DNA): TGTGCCAGCAGCTTAGAGGGGGGACAGGGATGGTCCGGCTACACCTTC. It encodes CASSLEGGQGWSGYTF.

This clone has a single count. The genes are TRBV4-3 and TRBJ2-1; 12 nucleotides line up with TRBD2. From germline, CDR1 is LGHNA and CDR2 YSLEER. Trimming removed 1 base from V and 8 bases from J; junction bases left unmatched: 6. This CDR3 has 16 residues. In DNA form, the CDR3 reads TGCGCCAGCAGCCAAGCACTAGCGGGAGGTTCCGATGAGCAGTTCTTC. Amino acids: CASSQALAGGSDEQFF.

The CDR3 is CASSGQGEDTQYF. For the CDR3, the DNA is TGTGCCAGCAGCGGACAGGGTGAAGATACGCAGTATTTT. The V call is TRBV27, the J call TRBJ2-3; TRBD1 matches 8 bases. V dropped 6 bases and J dropped 5; count of bases not matched to a gene: 4. This CDR3 is 13 amino acids long. Germline CDR1 reads MNHEY; CDR2 reads SMNVEV (reference sequence).

This chain's CDR3 is CASSRERNTGELFF. As DNA, the CDR3 is TGCGCCAGCAGCCGGGAGAGGAACACCGGGGAGCTGTTTTTT. The genes are TRBV4-1 and TRBJ2-2, with D tentatively TRBD2 (5 bases). The germline gives CDR1 MGHRA, CDR2 YSYEKL. The CDR3 covers 14 residues. The V end lost 4 bases, the J end lost 1 base, and 7 bases lay between the germline ends.

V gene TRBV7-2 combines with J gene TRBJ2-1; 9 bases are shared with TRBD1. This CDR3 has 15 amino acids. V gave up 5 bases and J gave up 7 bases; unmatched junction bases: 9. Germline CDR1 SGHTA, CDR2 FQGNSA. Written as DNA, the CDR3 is TGTGCCAGCAGCCAAGTGGGACAGGGTTGGAATGAGCAGTTCTTC. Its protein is CASSQVGQGWNEQFF.

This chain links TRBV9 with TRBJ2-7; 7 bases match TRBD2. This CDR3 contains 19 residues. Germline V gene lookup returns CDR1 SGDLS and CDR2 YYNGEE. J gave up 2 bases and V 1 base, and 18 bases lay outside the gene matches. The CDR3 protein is CASSVLQACDGGIPYEQYV. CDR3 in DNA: TGTGCCAGCAGCGTACTTCAAGCCTGTGACGGGGGGATTCCCTACGAGCAGTACGTC.

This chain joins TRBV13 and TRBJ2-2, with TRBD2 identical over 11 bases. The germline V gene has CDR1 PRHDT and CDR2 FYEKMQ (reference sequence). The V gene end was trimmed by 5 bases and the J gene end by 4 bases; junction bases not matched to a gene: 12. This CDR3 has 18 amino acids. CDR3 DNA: TGTGCCAGCAGCCGATCGGGACTAGCGGTTTTGAGCACCGGGGAGCTGTTTTTT. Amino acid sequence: CASSRSGLAVLSTGELFF.

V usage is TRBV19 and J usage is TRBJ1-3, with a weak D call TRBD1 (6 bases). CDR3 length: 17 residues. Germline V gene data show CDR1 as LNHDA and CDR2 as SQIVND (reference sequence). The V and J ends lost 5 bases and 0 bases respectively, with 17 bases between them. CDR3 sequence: CASSPRSGVISGNTIYF. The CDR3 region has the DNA TGTGCCAGTAGTCCCCGTTCAGGGGTGATCTCTGGAAACACCATATATTTT.

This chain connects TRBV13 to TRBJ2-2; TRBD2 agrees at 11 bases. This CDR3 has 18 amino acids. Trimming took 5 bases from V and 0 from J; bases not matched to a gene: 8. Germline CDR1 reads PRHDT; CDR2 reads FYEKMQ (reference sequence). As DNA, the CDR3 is TGTGCCAGCAGCCCCCTACGGACTAGCGGGTCGAACACCGGGGAGCTGTTTTTT. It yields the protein CASSPLRTSGSNTGELFF.

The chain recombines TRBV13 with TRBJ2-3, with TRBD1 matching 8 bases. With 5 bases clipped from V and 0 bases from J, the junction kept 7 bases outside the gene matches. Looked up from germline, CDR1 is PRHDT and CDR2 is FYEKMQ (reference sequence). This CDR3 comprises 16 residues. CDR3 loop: CASSLTTGESTDTQYF. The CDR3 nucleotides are TGTGCCAGCAGCCTAACGACAGGGGAGAGCACAGATACGCAGTATTTT.

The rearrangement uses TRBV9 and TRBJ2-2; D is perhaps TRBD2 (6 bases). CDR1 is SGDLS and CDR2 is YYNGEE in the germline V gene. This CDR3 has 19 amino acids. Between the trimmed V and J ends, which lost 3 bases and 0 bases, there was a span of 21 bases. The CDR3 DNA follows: TGTGCCAGCAGCGGCCCGGGCGTCGGGAGAACGGCGAACACCGGGGAGCTGTTTTTT. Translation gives CASSGPGVGRTANTGELFF. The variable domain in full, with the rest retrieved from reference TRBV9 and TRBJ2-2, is DSGVTQTPKHLITATGQRVTLRCSPRSGDLSVYWYQQSLDQGLQFLIQYYNGEERAKGNILERFSAQQFPDLHSELNLSSLELGDSALYFCASSGPGVGRTANTGELFFGEGSRLTVL.

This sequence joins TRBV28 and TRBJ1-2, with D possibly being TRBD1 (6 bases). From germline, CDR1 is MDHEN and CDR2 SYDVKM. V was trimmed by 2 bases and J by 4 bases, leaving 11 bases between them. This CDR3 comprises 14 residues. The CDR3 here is CASSLRAGAYGYTF. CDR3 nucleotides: TGTGCCAGCAGTTTAAGGGCAGGGGCCTATGGCTACACCTTC.

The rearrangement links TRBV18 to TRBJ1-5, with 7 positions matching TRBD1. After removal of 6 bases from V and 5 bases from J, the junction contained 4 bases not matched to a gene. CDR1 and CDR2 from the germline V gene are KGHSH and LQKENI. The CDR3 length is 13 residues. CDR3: CASSRQGDQPQHF. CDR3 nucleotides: TGTGCCAGCTCCCGCCAGGGGGATCAGCCCCAGCATTTT.

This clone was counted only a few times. CDR3 nucleotide sequence: TGTGCCAGCAGTGCCTCGACAGGGGTCCATAGCAATCAGCCCCAGCATTTT. It codes for CASSASTGVHSNQPQHF. The J gene is TRBJ1-5, the V gene TRBV6-1; the match to TRBD1 covers 8 bases. The CDR3 loop spans 17 amino acids. With V trimmed by 4 bases and J by 0 bases, 8 bases remained unmatched. Germline loops: CDR1 MNHNS, CDR2 SASEGT.

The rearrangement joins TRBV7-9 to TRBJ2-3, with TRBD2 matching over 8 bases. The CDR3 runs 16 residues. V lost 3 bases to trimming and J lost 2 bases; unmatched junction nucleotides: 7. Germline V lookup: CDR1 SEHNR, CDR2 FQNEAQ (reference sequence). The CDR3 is CASSFRTSTYTDTQYF. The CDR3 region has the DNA TGTGCCAGCAGCTTCCGGACTAGCACTTACACAGATACGCAGTATTTT.

CDR3 sequence (DNA): TGTGCCAGCAGCCCCGGGACTTTAGATGAGCAGTTCTTC. Protein product: CASSPGTLDEQFF. The V and J genes are TRBV5-4 and TRBJ2-1, with D tentatively TRBD2 (6 bases). The CDR3 totals 13 residues. Trimming stripped 4 bases from V and 8 bases from J, with 13 bases between. Per the germline V gene, CDR1 is SGHNT and CDR2 is YYREEE (reference sequence). The variable domain in full, completed from reference TRBV5-4 and TRBJ2-1, reads ETGVTQSPTHLIKTRGQQVTLRCSSQSGHNTVSWYQQALGQGPQFIFQYYREEENGRGNFPPRFSGLQFPNYSSELNVNALELDDSALYLCASSPGTLDEQFFGPGTRLTVL.

CDR3 in amino acids: CASSLAVGLVTEAFF. DNA for the CDR3: TGCGCCAGCAGCTTGGCCGTGGGGCTTGTCACTGAAGCTTTCTTT. The chain couples TRBV5-1 to TRBJ1-1, with D perhaps TRBD1 (5 bases). This CDR3 is built from 15 residues. Germline V CDR1 and CDR2: SGHRS, YFSETQ. V lost 0 bases and J 4 bases, leaving 13 bases between the germline ends.

The CDR3 nucleotides read TGTGCCAGCAGTTACTCGAACAGGGTCGAGCAGTACGTC. Translated, it gives CASSYSNRVEQYV. The chain couples TRBV6-2 or TRBV6-3 to TRBJ2-7, with D possibly being TRBD1 (6 bases). The CDR3 contains 13 residues. Germline V CDR1 and CDR2: MNHEY, SVGEGT. V was clipped by 0 bases and J by 6 bases, with 9 bases between them.

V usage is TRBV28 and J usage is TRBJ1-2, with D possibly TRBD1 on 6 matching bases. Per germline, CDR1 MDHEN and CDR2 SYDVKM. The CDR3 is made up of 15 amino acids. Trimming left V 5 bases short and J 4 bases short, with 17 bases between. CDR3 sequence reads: CASSLEQGVGYGYTF. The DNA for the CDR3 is TGTGCCAGCAGTCTGGAACAGGGCGTTGGCTATGGCTACACCTTC.

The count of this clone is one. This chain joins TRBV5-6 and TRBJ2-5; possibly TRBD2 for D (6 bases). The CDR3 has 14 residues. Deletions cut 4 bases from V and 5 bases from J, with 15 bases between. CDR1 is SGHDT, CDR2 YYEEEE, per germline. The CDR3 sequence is CASSAMGGLETQYF. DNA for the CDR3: TGTGCCAGCAGCGCAATGGGGGGTCTGGAGACCCAGTACTTC.

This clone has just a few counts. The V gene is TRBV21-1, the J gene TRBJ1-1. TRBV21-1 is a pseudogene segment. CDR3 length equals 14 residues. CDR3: CASSKGRVGTEAFF. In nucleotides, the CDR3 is TGTGCCAGCAGCAAGGGGAGGGTGGGCACTGAAGCTTTCTTT.

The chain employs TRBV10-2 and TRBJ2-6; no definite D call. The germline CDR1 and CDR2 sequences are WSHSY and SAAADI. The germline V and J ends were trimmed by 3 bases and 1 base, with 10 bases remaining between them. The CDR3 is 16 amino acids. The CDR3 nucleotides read TGCGCCAGCAGTGATACCTACTCGTCTGGGGCCAACGTCCTGACTTTC. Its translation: CASSDTYSSGANVLTF.

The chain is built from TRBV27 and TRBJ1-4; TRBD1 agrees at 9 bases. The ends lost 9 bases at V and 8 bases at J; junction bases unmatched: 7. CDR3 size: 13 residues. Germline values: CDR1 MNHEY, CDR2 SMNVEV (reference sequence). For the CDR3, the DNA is TGTGCCAGGCGGACAGGGGTGAGGGAAAAACTGTTTTTT. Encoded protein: CARRTGVREKLFF.

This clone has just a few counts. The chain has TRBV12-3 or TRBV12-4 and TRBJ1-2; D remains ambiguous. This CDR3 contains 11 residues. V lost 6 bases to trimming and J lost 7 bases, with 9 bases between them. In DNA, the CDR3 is TGTGCCAGCAGGGATGGGAGTGGCTACACCTTC. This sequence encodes CASRDGSGYTF.